These T cell receptor beta chains were read from a single sample in a study of blood T cells in healthy people across ages. Via MiXCR, TCRdb re-called the 5' RACE reads, giving one row per CDR3 protein. Altogether around 1,700,000 distinct CDR3 sequences are present, 28% being singletons, with the ten largest covering 7.7%. Sample: blood. The receptors shown here come from a woman aged 25 to 39 in good health. Both conserved end residues are part of each CDR3. D genes are given only for firm matches. Expanded clones are given a class, and other clones once, few, many or no size at all.

d_gene,v_gene,abundance,j_gene,CDR3aa,CDR3nt
.,TRBV12-3/TRBV12-4,.,TRBJ1-1,CASSRQRMNTEAFF,TGTGCCAGCAGCCGACAGAGAATGAACACTGAAGCTTTCTTT
TRBD1,TRBV2,.,TRBJ2-5,CASSEGTGEGTQYF,TGTGCCAGCAGTGAAGGGACAGGGGAAGGGACCCAGTACTTC
.,TRBV7-9,.,TRBJ1-1,CASSRRTAGRVSAFF,TGTGCCAGCAGCCGACGGACGGCTGGTCGGGTTTCAGCTTTCTTT
.,TRBV28,many,TRBJ1-5,CASRASNQPQHF,TGTGCCAGCAGGGCTAGCAATCAGCCCCAGCATTTT
.,TRBV15,few,TRBJ1-1,CATSRGRGLGSYTEAFF,TGTGCCACCAGCAGAGGTCGGGGACTCGGGTCTTACACTGAAGCTTTCTTT
TRBD1,TRBV4-1,many,TRBJ2-7,CASSQAPGTGGEQYF,TGCGCCAGCAGCCAAGCTCCAGGGACAGGGGGCGAGCAGTACTTC
.,TRBV12-3/TRBV12-4,few,TRBJ1-1,CASSFGQDGAEAFF,TGTGCCAGCAGTTTTGGCCAGGACGGGGCTGAAGCTTTCTTT
TRBD2,TRBV29-1,.,TRBJ2-7,CSVGGGSFNYEQYF,TGCAGCGTTGGCGGCGGGAGTTTTAACTACGAGCAGTACTTC
.,TRBV9,few,TRBJ2-1,CASSVSSGTSYNEQFF,TGTGCCAGCAGCGTTTCCAGCGGGACATCCTACAATGAGCAGTTCTTC
.,TRBV7-3,.,TRBJ1-6,CASSLNRVNSPLHF,TGTGCCAGTAGCTTAAACAGGGTCAATTCACCCCTCCACTTT